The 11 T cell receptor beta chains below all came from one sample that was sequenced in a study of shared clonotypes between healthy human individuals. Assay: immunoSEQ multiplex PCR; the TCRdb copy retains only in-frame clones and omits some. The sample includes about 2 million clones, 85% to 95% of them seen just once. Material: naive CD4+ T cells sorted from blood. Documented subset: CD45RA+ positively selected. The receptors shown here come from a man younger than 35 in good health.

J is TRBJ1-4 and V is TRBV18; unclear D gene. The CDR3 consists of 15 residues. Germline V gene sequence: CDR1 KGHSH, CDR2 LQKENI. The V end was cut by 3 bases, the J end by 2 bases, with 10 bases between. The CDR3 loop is CASSPSVRTNEKLFF. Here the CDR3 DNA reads TGTGCCAGCTCACCCTCGGTTAGGACTAATGAAAAACTGTTTTTT.

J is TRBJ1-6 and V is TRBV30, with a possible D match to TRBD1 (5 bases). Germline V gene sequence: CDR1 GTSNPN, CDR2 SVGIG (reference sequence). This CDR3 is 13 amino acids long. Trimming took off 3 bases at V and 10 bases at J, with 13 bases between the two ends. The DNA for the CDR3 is TGTGCCTGGAGCGATAAGGGGCCATCACCCCTCCACTTT. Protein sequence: CAWSDKGPSPLHF.

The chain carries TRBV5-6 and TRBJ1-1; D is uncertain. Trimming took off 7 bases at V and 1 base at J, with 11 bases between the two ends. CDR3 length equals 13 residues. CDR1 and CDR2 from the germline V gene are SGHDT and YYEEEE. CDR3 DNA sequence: TGTGCCAGCGATAGTCGAAGGAACACTGAAGCTTTCTTT. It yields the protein CASDSRRNTEAFF.

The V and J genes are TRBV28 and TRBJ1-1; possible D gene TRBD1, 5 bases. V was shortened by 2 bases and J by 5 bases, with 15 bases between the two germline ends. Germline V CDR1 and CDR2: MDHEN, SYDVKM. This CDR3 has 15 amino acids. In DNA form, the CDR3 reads TGTGCCAGCAGTTTACCCGGGGCGGGATGGACTGAAGCTTTCTTT. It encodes CASSLPGAGWTEAFF.

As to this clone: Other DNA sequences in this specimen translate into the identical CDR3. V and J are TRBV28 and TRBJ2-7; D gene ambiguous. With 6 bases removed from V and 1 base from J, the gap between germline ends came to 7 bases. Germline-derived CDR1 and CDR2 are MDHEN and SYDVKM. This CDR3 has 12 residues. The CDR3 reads CASSLISYEQYF. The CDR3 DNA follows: TGTGCCAGCAGCCTTATTTCCTACGAGCAGTACTTC. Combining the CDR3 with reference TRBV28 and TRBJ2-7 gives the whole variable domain DVKVTQSSRYLVKRTGEKVFLECVQDMDHENMFWYRQDPGLGLRLIYFSYDVKMKEKGDIPEGYSVSREKKERFSLILESASTNQTSMYLCASSLISYEQYFGPGTRLTVT.

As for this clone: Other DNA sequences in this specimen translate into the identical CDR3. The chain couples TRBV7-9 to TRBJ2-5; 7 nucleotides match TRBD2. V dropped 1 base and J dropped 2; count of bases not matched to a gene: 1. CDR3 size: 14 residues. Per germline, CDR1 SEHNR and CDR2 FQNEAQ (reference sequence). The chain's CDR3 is CASSLVGGQETQYF. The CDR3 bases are TGTGCCAGCAGCTTAGTCGGGGGGCAAGAGACCCAGTACTTC.

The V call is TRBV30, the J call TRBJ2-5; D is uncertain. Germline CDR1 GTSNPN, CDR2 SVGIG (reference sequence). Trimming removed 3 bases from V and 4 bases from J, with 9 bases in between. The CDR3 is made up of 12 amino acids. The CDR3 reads CAWSDARETQYF. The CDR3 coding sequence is TGTGCCTGGAGCGACGCTAGAGAGACCCAGTACTTC.

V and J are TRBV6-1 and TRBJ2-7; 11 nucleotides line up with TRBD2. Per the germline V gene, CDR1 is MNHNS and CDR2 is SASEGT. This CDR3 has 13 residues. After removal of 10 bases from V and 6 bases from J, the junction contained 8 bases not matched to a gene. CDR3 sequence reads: CAIRLAGGLEQYF. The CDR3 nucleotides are TGTGCCATCCGATTAGCGGGGGGGCTCGAGCAGTACTTC.

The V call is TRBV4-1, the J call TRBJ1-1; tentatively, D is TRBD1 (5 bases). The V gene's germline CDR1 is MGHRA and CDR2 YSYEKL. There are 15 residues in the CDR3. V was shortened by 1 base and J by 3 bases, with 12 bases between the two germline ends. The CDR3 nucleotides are TGCGCCAGCAGCCAAGGGGGCGGGTTAGACACTGAAGCTTTCTTT. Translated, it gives CASSQGGGLDTEAFF.

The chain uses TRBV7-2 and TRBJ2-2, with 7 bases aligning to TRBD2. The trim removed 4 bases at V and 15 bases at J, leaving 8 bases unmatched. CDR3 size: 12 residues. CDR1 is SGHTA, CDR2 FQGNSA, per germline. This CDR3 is CASSSAAGRLFF. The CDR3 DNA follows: TGTGCCAGCAGCTCAGCAGCGGGAAGGTTGTTTTTT.

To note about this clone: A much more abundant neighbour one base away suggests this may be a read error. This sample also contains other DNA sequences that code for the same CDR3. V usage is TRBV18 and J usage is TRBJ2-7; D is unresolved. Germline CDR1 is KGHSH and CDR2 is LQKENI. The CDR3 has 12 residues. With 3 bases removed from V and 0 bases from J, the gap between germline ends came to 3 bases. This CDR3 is CASSPNSYEQYF. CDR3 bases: TGTGCCAGCTCACCCAACTCCTACGAGCAGTACTTC.